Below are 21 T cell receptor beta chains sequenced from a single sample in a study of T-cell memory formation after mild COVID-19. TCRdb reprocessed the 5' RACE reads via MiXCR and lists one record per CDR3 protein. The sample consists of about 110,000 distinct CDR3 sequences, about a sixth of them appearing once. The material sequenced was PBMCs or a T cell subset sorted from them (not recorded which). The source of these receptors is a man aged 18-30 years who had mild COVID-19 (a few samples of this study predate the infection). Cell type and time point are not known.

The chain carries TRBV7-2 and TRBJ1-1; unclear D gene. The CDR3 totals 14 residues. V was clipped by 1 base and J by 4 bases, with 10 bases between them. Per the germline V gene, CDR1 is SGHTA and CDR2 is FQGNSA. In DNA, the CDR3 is TGTGCCAGCAGCTTAGTTTGGGAGGGCACTGAAGCTTTCTTT. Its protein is CASSLVWEGTEAFF.

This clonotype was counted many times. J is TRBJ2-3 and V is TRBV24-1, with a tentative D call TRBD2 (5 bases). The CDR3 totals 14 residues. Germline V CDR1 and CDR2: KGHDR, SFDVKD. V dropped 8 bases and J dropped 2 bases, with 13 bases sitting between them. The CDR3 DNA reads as TGTGCCACCACCCCCGGGGTATCCACAGATACGCAGTATTTT. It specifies CATTPGVSTDTQYF.

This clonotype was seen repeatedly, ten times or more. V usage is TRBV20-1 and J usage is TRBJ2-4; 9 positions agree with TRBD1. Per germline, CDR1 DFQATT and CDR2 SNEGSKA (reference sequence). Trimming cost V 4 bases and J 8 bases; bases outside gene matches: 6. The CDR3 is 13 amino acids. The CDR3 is CSATGTGMYIQYF. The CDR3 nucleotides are TGCAGTGCTACAGGGACAGGGATGTACATTCAGTACTTC.

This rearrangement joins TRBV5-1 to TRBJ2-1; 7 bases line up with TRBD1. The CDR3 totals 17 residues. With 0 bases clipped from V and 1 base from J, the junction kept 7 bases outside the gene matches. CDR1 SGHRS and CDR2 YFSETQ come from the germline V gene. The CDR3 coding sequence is TGCGCCAGCAGCTTGGATCCGGGACAGAGTTCCTACAATGAGCAGTTCTTC. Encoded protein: CASSLDPGQSSYNEQFF.

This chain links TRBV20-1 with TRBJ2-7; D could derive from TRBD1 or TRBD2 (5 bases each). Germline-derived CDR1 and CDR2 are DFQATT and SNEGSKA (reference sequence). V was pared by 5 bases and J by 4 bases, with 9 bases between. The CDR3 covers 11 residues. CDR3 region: CSAGDRYEQYV. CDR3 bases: TGCAGTGCTGGGGACCGTTACGAGCAGTACGTC.

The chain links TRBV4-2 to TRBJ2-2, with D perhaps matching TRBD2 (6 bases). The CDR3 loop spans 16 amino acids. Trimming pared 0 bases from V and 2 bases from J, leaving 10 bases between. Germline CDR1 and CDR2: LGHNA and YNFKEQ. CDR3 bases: TGTGCCAGCAGCCAAGAGGCTAGCGACAACACCGGGGAGCTGTTTTTT. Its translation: CASSQEASDNTGELFF.

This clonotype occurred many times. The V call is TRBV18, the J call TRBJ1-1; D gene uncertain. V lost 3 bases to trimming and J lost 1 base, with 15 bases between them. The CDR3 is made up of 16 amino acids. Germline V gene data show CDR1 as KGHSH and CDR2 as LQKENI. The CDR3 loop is CASSPSESQTNTEAFF. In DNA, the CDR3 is TGTGCCAGCTCACCTAGCGAGTCTCAGACGAACACTGAAGCTTTCTTT.

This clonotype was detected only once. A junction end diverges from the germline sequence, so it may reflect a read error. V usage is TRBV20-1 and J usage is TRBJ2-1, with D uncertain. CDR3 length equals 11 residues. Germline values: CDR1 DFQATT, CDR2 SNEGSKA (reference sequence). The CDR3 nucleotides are TGCAGTGCTAGAGGATCCAATCAGCAGTTCTTC. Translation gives CSARGSNQQFF.

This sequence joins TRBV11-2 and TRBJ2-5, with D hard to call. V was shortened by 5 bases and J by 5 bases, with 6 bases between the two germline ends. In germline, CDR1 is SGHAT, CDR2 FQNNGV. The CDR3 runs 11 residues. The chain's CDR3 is CASSPWETQYF. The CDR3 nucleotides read TGTGCCAGCAGCCCATGGGAGACCCAGTACTTC.

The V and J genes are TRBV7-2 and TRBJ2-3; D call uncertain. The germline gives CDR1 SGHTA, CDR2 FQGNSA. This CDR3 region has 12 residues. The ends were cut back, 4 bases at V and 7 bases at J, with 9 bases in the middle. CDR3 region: CASSSVRYTQYF. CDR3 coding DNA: TGTGCCAGCAGCTCCGTCAGATATACGCAGTATTTT.

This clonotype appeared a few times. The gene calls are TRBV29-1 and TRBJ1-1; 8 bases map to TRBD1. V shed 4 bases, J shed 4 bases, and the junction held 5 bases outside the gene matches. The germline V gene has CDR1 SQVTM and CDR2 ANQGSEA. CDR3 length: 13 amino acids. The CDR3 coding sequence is TGCAGCGTTGCGCGCGACAGGGGCACTGAAGCTTTCTTT. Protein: CSVARDRGTEAFF.

Written as DNA, the CDR3 is TGTGCCAGCAGTGATACAGGGGTTCTAACAGAGACCCAGTACTTC. Translation gives CASSDTGVLTETQYF. The rearrangement links TRBV6-5 to TRBJ2-5, with 7 bases lining up with TRBD1. Germline V gene sequence: CDR1 MNHEY, CDR2 SVGAGI. CDR3 length equals 15 residues. Losses at the gene ends were 5 bases for V and 4 bases for J; bases not matched to a gene: 10.

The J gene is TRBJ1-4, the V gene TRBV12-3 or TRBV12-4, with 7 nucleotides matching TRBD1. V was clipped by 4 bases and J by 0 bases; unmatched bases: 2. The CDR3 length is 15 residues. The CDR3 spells CASSSQGATNEKLFF. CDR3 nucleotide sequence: TGTGCCAGCAGTTCGCAGGGGGCAACTAATGAAAAACTGTTTTTT.

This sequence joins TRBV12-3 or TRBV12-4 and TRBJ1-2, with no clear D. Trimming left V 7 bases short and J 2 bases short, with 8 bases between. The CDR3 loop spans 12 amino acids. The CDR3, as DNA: TGTGCCAGCAATAAGGACAACTATGGCTACACCTTC. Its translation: CASNKDNYGYTF.

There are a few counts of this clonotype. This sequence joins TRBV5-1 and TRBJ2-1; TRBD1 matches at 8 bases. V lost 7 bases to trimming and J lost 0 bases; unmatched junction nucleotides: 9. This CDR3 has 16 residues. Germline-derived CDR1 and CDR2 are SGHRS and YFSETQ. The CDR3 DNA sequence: TGCGCCAGCGCTCCAGGGGGCGCCGACTCCTACAATGAGCAGTTCTTC. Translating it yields CASAPGGADSYNEQFF. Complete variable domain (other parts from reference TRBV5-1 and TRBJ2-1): KAGVTQTPRYLIKTRGQQVTLSCSPISGHRSVSWYQQTPGQGLQFLFEYFSETQRNKGNFPGRFSGRQFSNSRSEMNVSTLELGDSALYLCASAPGGADSYNEQFFGPGTRLTVL.

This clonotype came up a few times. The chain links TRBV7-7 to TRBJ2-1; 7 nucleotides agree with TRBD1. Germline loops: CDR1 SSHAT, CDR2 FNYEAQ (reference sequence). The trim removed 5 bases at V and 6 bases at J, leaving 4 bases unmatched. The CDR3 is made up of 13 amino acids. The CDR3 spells CASSPGQLNEQFF. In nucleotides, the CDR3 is TGTGCCAGCAGCCCGGGACAGCTCAATGAGCAGTTCTTC.

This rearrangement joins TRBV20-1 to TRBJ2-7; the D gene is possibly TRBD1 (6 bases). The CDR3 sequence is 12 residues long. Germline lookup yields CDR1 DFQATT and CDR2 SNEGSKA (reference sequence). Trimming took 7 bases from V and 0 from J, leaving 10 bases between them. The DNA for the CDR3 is TGCAGTGGCACAGGGAGCTCCTACGAGCAGTACTTC. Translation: CSGTGSSYEQYF.

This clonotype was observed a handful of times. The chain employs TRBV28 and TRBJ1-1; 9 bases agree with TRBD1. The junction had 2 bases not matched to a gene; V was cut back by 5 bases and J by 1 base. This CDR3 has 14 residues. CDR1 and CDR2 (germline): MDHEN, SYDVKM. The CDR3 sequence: CASSPGQGNTEAFF. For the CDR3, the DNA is TGTGCCAGCAGTCCGGGACAGGGGAACACTGAAGCTTTCTTT. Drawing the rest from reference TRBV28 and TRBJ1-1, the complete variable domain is DVKVTQSSRYLVKRTGEKVFLECVQDMDHENMFWYRQDPGLGLRLIYFSYDVKMKEKGDIPEGYSVSREKKERFSLILESASTNQTSMYLCASSPGQGNTEAFFGQGTRLTVV.

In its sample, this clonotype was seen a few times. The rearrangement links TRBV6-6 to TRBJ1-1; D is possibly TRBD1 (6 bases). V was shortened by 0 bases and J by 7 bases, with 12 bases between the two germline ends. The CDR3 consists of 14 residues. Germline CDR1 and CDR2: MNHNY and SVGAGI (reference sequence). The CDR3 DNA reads TGTGCCAGCAGTTACTCAGGGGGTATTGATGAAGCTTTCTTT. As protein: CASSYSGGIDEAFF.

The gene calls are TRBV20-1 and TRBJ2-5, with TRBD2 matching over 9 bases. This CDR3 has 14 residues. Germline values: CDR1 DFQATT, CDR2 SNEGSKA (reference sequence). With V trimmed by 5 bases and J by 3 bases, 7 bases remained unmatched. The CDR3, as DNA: TGCAGTGCTCTGCGGGGGGGCCCTGAAGAGACCCAGTACTTC. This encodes CSALRGGPEETQYF.

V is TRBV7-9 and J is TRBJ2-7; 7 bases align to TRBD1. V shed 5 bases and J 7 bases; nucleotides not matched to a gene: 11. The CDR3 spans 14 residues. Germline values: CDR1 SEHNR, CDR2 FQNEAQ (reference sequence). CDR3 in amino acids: CASSPRDRPWEQYV. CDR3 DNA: TGTGCCAGCAGCCCCCGGGACAGACCTTGGGAGCAGTACGTC.